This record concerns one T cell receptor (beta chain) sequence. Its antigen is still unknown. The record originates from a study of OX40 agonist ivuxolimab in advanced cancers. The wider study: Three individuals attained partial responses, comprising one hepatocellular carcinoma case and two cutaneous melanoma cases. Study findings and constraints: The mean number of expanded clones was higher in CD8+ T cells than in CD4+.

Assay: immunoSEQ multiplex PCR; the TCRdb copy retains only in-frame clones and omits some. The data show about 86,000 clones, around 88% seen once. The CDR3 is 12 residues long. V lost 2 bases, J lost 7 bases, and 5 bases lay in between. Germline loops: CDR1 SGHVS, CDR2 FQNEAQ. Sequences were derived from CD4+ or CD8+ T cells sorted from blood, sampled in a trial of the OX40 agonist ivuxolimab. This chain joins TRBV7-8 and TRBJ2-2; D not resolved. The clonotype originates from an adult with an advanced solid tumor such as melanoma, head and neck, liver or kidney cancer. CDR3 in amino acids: CASSLPSGELFF. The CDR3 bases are TGTGCCAGCAGCTTACCGAGCGGGGAGCTGTTTTTT.